The 14 T cell receptor beta chains below all came from one sample that was sequenced in a study of blood T cell repertoires in COVID-19. Clones were sequenced by immunoSEQ multiplex PCR, and TCRdb holds only the in-frame ones, with some missing. The sample includes 100,000 to 150,000 clones, less than 90% of them seen just once. Sequencing input: peripheral blood. Receptor source: a man older than 75 with active or convalescent COVID-19.

The V and J genes are TRBV24-1 and TRBJ1-2, with 8 bases that match TRBD1. This CDR3 comprises 18 residues. CDR1 is KGHDR and CDR2 is SFDVKD in the germline V gene. The J segment lost 2 bases and the V segment lost 2 bases, leaving 12 bases of the junction unmatched. The CDR3 spells CATSDSNLQGQANYGYTF. CDR3 sequence (DNA): TGTGCCACCAGTGATTCTAATCTTCAGGGACAGGCAAACTATGGCTACACCTTC.

V and J are TRBV7-9 and TRBJ2-1; D perhaps matches TRBD1 (5 bases). V lost 4 bases and J 7 bases, leaving 11 bases between the germline ends. CDR3 length: 13 amino acids. Germline CDR1 SEHNR, CDR2 FQNEAQ (reference sequence). As DNA, the CDR3 is TGTGCCAGCAGCTCCCCCTCAGGGAATGAGCAGTTCTTC. Amino acids: CASSSPSGNEQFF.

V gene TRBV19 combines with J gene TRBJ2-1, with TRBD2 matching 8 bases. V shed 5 bases and J 13 bases; nucleotides not matched to a gene: 7. CDR1 and CDR2 (germline): LNHDA, SQIVND (reference sequence). The CDR3 is 12 residues long. This chain's CDR3 is CASSLLTSEQFF. In DNA, the CDR3 is TGTGCCAGTAGTCTCCTGACTAGCGAACAGTTCTTC.

J is TRBJ2-1 and V is TRBV19, with D possibly matching TRBD1 (5 bases). With 4 bases removed from V and 9 bases from J, the gap between germline ends came to 16 bases. This CDR3 is 14 amino acids long. CDR1 and CDR2 from the germline V gene are LNHDA and SQIVND (reference sequence). In DNA, the CDR3 is TGTGCCAGTAGTAAGTCCGGGTTAGGGGCTGAGCAGTTCTTC. Protein: CASSKSGLGAEQFF.

The genes are TRBV5-1 and TRBJ2-3, with 9 positions matching TRBD2. Looked up from germline, CDR1 is SGHRS and CDR2 is YFSETQ. Unmatched junction bases numbered 7, after V lost 0 bases and J lost 2 bases. This CDR3 is built from 17 residues. The CDR3 DNA reads as TGCGCCAGCAGCTTGGCCCTTAGCGGGGGCCTCACAGATACGCAGTATTTT. Its protein product is CASSLALSGGLTDTQYF.

This chain joins TRBV19 and TRBJ2-7; D might be TRBD1 (6 bases). Germline CDR1 and CDR2: LNHDA and SQIVND (reference sequence). The CDR3 runs to 14 residues. Trimming took 2 bases from V and 5 from J, leaving 13 bases between them. CDR3 region: CASSIRYRAHEQYF. The DNA of the CDR3 is TGTGCCAGTAGTATACGGTACAGGGCCCACGAGCAGTACTTC.

Of note for this clone: The sample holds other DNA sequences that translate to the same CDR3. This chain connects TRBV15 to TRBJ2-7, with a possible D match to TRBD2 (7 bases). Looked up from germline, CDR1 is LNHNV and CDR2 is YYDKDF (reference sequence). V was pared by 0 bases and J by 2 bases, with 8 bases between. The CDR3 covers 14 residues. The CDR3 region is CATSREGGPYEQYF. DNA of the CDR3: TGTGCCACCAGCAGAGAGGGGGGGCCCTACGAGCAGTACTTC.

J is TRBJ2-3 and V is TRBV28, with a weak D call TRBD2 (5 bases). The CDR3 length is 17 residues. CDR1 is MDHEN, CDR2 SYDVKM, per germline. The V end was cut by 7 bases, the J end by 4 bases, with 24 bases between. The CDR3 sequence: CASIPQIPTTPADTQYF. The CDR3 DNA follows: TGTGCCAGCATTCCCCAAATCCCGACTACCCCTGCAGATACGCAGTATTTT.

This sequence joins TRBV7-6 and TRBJ2-2; the match to TRBD1 covers 8 bases. Germline CDR1 is SGHVS and CDR2 is FNYEAQ. The CDR3 contains 15 residues. Trimming cost V 3 bases and J 0 bases; bases outside gene matches: 0. As DNA, the CDR3 is TGTGCCAGCAGCTTGGACAGGGCGAACACCGGGGAGCTGTTTTTT. Amino acids: CASSLDRANTGELFF.

V and J are TRBV11-3 and TRBJ1-6, with 7 positions matching TRBD1. CDR1 SGHNT and CDR2 YENEEA come from the germline V gene. The CDR3 has 17 amino acids. J gave up 1 base and V 5 bases, and 8 bases lay outside the gene matches. The CDR3 DNA is TGTGCCAGCAGCCCCGACAGGGTTCCTTCCTATAATTCACCCCTCCACTTT. The encoded protein is CASSPDRVPSYNSPLHF.

A few counts support this clone. The chain combines TRBV5-1 with TRBJ2-7; 12 positions agree with TRBD2. This CDR3 contains 17 residues. Looked up from germline, CDR1 is SGHRS and CDR2 is YFSETQ. J lost 3 bases, V lost 3 bases, and 10 bases had no gene match. In DNA, the CDR3 is TGCGCCAGCAGCTGGGGGACTAGCGGGCTAGTTATCTACGAGCAGTACTTC. This translates into CASSWGTSGLVIYEQYF. The complete variable domain, with remaining parts taken from reference TRBV5-1 and TRBJ2-7, reads KAGVTQTPRYLIKTRGQQVTLSCSPISGHRSVSWYQQTPGQGLQFLFEYFSETQRNKGNFPGRFSGRQFSNSRSEMNVSTLELGDSALYLCASSWGTSGLVIYEQYFGPGTRLTVT.

The V and J genes are TRBV15 and TRBJ1-2; D not resolved. The CDR3 length is 13 residues. Germline V gives CDR1 LNHNV, CDR2 YYDKDF (reference sequence). The ends were cut back, 0 bases at V and 7 bases at J, with 9 bases in the middle. The CDR3 region has the DNA TGTGCCACCAGCAGAGATCATGAGGGTGGCTACACCTTC. It specifies CATSRDHEGGYTF.

The table lists this clone with a count of one. The chain combines TRBV9 with TRBJ1-4, with D unresolved. CDR3 length: 16 amino acids. V lost 3 bases, J lost 1 base, and 13 bases lay in between. Germline V gene sequence: CDR1 SGDLS, CDR2 YYNGEE. As DNA, the CDR3 is TGTGCCAGCAGCGCATCCCCAGGATTAACTAATGAAAAACTGTTTTTT. This sequence encodes CASSASPGLTNEKLFF.

The V and J genes are TRBV19 and TRBJ2-5, with D tentatively TRBD1 (6 bases). V was trimmed by 1 base and J by 4 bases, leaving 7 bases between them. Germline V gene sequence: CDR1 LNHDA, CDR2 SQIVND (reference sequence). This CDR3 comprises 13 residues. The CDR3 loop reads CASSIGRGETQYF. The CDR3 DNA sequence: TGTGCCAGTAGTATAGGCAGGGGAGAGACCCAGTACTTC.